This is a list of T cell receptor beta chains from one sample in a study of early T cells in non-severe SARS-CoV-2 infection. TCRdb ran MiXCR on the 5' RACE reads and lists one entry per CDR3 protein. The sample holds 35,000 to 45,000 distinct CDR3 sequences, 5% to 5.5% seen once. The specimen was whole blood, collected at baseline. The receptors here all came from an adult who was a healthcare worker with PCR-confirmed SARS-CoV-2 infection or an uninfected control (not recorded which). CDR3s include the opening cysteine and the closing phenylalanine or tryptophan. D genes are given only for firm matches. Not all rows give a size; the values are once, few, many and, for expanded clones, a class.

>TRBJ2-1|NA|TRBD2|TRBV7-8
CASSSRGLAHNEQFF
TGTGCCAGCAGCTCTAGGGGACTAGCACACAATGAGCAGTTCTTC
>TRBJ2-3|NA|TRBD1|TRBV4-3
CASSQERQGDTQYF
TGCGCCAGCAGCCAAGAACGACAGGGAGATACGCAGTATTTT
>TRBJ1-2|many|TRBD1|TRBV7-9
CASSNRDRGVSNYGYTF
TGTGCCAGCAGCAACCGGGACAGGGGGGTTTCCAACTATGGCTACACCTTC
>TRBJ2-3|many|NA|TRBV29-1
CSVDRTGADTQYF
TGCAGCGTTGATAGGACGGGGGCAGATACGCAGTATTTT
>TRBJ2-2|many|NA|TRBV10-3
CAIRDGDTGELFF
TGTGCCATCAGGGATGGGGACACCGGGGAGCTGTTTTTT
>TRBJ2-7|many|NA|TRBV2
CASSEAGTQREQYF
TGTGCCAGCAGTGAAGCGGGGACCCAGAGGGAGCAGTACTTC
>TRBJ2-3|many|NA|TRBV18
CASSPDGTDTQYF
TGTGCCAGCTCACCGGACGGAACAGATACGCAGTATTTT
>TRBJ2-1|few|NA|TRBV4-1
CASSQAGARYNEQFF
TGCGCCAGCAGCCAGGCGGGCGCGAGGTACAATGAGCAGTTCTTC
>TRBJ2-2|NA|NA|TRBV28
CASSLVKLPTGELFF
TGTGCCAGCAGTTTGGTTAAGCTGCCCACCGGGGAGCTGTTTTTT
>TRBJ2-2|NA|NA|TRBV4-3
CASSQSAGNTGELFF
TGCGCCAGCAGCCAGTCCGCGGGGAACACCGGGGAGCTGTTTTTT
>TRBJ1-1|many|NA|TRBV28
CASSFVGGPLNTEAFF
TGTGCCAGCAGTTTTGTGGGGGGTCCGTTGAACACTGAAGCTTTCTTT
>TRBJ2-2|few|NA|TRBV9
CASSPGTLLAEELFF
TGTGCCAGCAGCCCGGGGACCCTATTGGCGGAGGAGCTGTTTTTT
>TRBJ2-5|many|NA|TRBV9
CASGQAAIQETQYF
TGTGCCAGCGGGCAGGCGGCGATCCAAGAGACCCAGTACTTC
>TRBJ1-4|many|NA|TRBV20-1
CSANGRNEKLFF
TGCAGTGCTAACGGAAGGAATGAAAAACTGTTTTTT
>TRBJ1-1|NA|TRBD1|TRBV2
CASSYRGRANTEAFF
TGTGCCAGCAGTTACAGGGGGCGGGCGAACACTGAAGCTTTCTTT
>TRBJ2-2|NA|NA|TRBV21-1
CASSKNGTSVTGELFF
TGTGCCAGCAGCAAAAACGGGACTAGCGTCACCGGGGAGCTGTTTTTT
>TRBJ2-7|NA|NA|TRBV20-1
CSRLRQGSYEQYF
TGCAGCAGGTTACGTCAGGGCTCCTACGAGCAGTACTTC
>TRBJ1-2|many|NA|TRBV24-1
CATSDRYNYGYTF
TGTGCCACCAGTGATCGCTATAACTATGGCTACACCTTC
>TRBJ2-2|few|NA|TRBV5-1
CASSRGLLQGRGTGELFF
TGCGCCAGCAGCCGGGGTCTACTACAGGGTCGGGGCACCGGGGAGCTGTTTTTT
>TRBJ2-5|few|NA|TRBV4-3
CASSQGWGETQYF
TGCGCCAGCAGCCAAGGTTGGGGGGAGACCCAGTACTTC
>TRBJ2-7|few|NA|TRBV11-2
CASSPPFSYEQYF
TGTGCCAGCAGCCCCCCCTTCTCCTACGAGCAGTACTTC
>TRBJ2-1|few|NA|TRBV3-1
CASSQVSSIGQFF
TGTGCCAGCAGCCAAGTATCGAGCATCGGGCAGTTCTTC
>TRBJ2-1|NA|TRBD1|TRBV11-3
CASSSHYSDRRNEQFF
TGTGCCAGCAGCTCCCACTACTCGGACAGGAGGAATGAGCAGTTCTTC
>TRBJ1-6|NA|NA|TRBV12-3/TRBV12-4
CASRQGMSNSPLHF
TGTGCCAGCAGACAGGGCATGTCAAATTCACCCCTCCACTTT
>TRBJ2-3|many|NA|TRBV6-5
CASRRGVGVDTQYF
TGTGCCAGCAGACGTGGGGTTGGTGTAGATACGCAGTATTTT
>TRBJ1-5|few|TRBD1|TRBV10-1
CAIARFHRGRNQPQHF
TGCGCCATCGCCCGATTTCACAGGGGACGCAATCAGCCCCAGCATTTT
>TRBJ2-5|many|NA|TRBV7-7
CASSATGAGETQYF
TGTGCCAGCAGCGCGACAGGCGCCGGAGAGACCCAGTACTTC
>TRBJ2-3|few|TRBD2|TRBV29-1
CSVDGLAGFTDTQYF
TGCAGCGTCGATGGACTAGCGGGATTCACAGATACGCAGTATTTT
>TRBJ2-3|many|TRBD2|TRBV4-3
CASSQPPSGVGVRTDTQYF
TGCGCCAGCAGCCAACCCCCTAGCGGGGTGGGGGTCCGCACAGATACGCAGTATTTT
>TRBJ2-3|many|NA|TRBV20-1
CSDDSTDTQYF
TGCAGTGACGACAGCACAGATACGCAGTATTTT
>TRBJ2-2|many|TRBD1|TRBV27
CASSSRDRGLGELFF
TGTGCCAGCAGTTCCCGGGACAGGGGGCTCGGGGAGCTGTTTTTT
>TRBJ2-2|many|NA|TRBV19
CASSDPPGGPTGELFF
TGTGCCAGTAGTGACCCCCCGGGCGGGCCCACCGGGGAGCTGTTTTTT
>TRBJ1-2|many|NA|TRBV11-2
CASSSGGAYTF
TGTGCCAGCAGTTCGGGTGGAGCCTACACCTTC
>TRBJ2-3|NA|NA|TRBV7-9
CASSLALNTDTQYF
TGTGCCAGCAGCTTAGCACTGAACACAGATACGCAGTATTTT
>TRBJ2-2|many|NA|TRBV28
CASSLLNTGELFF
TGTGCCAGCAGTTTACTGAACACCGGGGAGCTGTTTTTT
>TRBJ2-1|many|NA|TRBV7-2
CASSPLSLGYNEQFF
TGTGCCAGCAGCCCATTGTCATTAGGCTACAATGAGCAGTTCTTC
>TRBJ2-2|many|NA|TRBV12-3/TRBV12-4
CASSLGGALFF
TGTGCCAGCAGTTTAGGTGGAGCTCTGTTTTTT
>TRBJ2-3|few|TRBD1|TRBV29-1
CIFTGGSQSTQYF
TGCATCTTTACAGGGGGTTCTCAGAGTACGCAGTATTTT
>TRBJ2-7|NA|NA|TRBV28
CASSLGTGEQYF
NA
>TRBJ2-1|few|TRBD2|TRBV7-9
CASSLVLAEEQFF
TGTGCCAGCAGCTTAGTACTAGCGGAAGAGCAGTTCTTC
>TRBJ1-1|many|NA|TRBV29-1
CSVNEGPEAFF
TGCAGCGTTAACGAGGGGCCTGAAGCTTTCTTT
>TRBJ2-7|many|TRBD1|TRBV28
CASTMTGNYEQYF
TGTGCCAGCACCATGACAGGGAATTACGAGCAGTACTTC
>TRBJ2-7|many|TRBD1|TRBV9
CASSEGTGGAYEQYF
TGTGCCAGCAGTGAAGGGACAGGGGGGGCCTACGAGCAGTACTTC
>TRBJ2-2|NA|NA|TRBV29-1
CSVGRESYTGELFF
TGCAGCGTTGGACGGGAGAGCTACACCGGGGAGCTGTTTTTT
>TRBJ1-5|few|NA|TRBV24-1
CATSDRGLGNQPQHF
TGTGCCACCAGTGACCGGGGGCTCGGCAATCAGCCCCAGCATTTT
>TRBJ2-7|many|TRBD2|TRBV3-1
CASAWTSRNEQYF
TGTGCCAGCGCCTGGACTAGCAGGAACGAGCAGTACTTC
>TRBJ2-1|many|TRBD2|TRBV20-1
CSARAGAGGPRPQFF
TGCAGTGCTAGAGCTGGAGCGGGAGGGCCTAGGCCCCAGTTCTTC
>TRBJ2-1|medium-sized|TRBD2|TRBV7-6
CASSELAGGPFYEQFF
TGTGCCAGCAGCGAACTAGCGGGAGGGCCTTTCTATGAGCAGTTCTTC
>TRBJ2-3|many|NA|TRBV7-8
CASSLVPPYTDTQYF
TGTGCCAGCAGCTTAGTACCTCCCTACACAGATACGCAGTATTTT
>TRBJ2-1|many|NA|TRBV5-1
CASSLGWGTQYNEQFF
TGCGCCAGCAGCTTGGGTTGGGGGACCCAGTACAATGAGCAGTTCTTC
>TRBJ2-5|many|TRBD1|TRBV20-1
CSATPRGETQYF
TGCAGTGCTACGCCCAGGGGGGAGACCCAGTACTTC
>TRBJ2-1|many|NA|TRBV19
CASSRLESSYNEQFF
TGTGCCAGTAGTAGGCTTGAGTCGTCCTACAATGAGCAGTTCTTC